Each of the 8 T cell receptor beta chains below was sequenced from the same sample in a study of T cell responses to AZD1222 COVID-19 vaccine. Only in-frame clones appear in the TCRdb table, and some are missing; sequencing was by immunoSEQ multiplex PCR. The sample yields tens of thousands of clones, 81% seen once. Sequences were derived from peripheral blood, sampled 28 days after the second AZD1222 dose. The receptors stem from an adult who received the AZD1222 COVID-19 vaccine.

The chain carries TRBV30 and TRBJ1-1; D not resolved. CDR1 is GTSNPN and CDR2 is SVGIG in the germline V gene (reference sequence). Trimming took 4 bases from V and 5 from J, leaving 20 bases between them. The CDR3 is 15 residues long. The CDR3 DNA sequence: TGTGCCTGGAACGGGTTAATTGGCGGGGTGACTGAAGCTTTCTTT. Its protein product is CAWNGLIGGVTEAFF.

The CDR3 protein is CSASLRLQETQYF. DNA for the CDR3: TGCAGTGCTAGTCTTCGACTACAAGAGACCCAGTACTTC. This chain connects TRBV20-1 to TRBJ2-5; D is perhaps TRBD2 (5 bases). The CDR3 totals 13 residues. V lost 3 bases to trimming and J lost 2 bases, with 10 bases between them. Germline-derived CDR1 and CDR2 are DFQATT and SNEGSKA (reference sequence).

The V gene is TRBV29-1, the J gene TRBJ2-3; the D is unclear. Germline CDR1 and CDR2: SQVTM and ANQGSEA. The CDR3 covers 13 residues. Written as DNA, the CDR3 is TGCAACAGAGTCCCTCTTAGCACAGATACGCAGTATTTT. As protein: CNRVPLSTDTQYF.

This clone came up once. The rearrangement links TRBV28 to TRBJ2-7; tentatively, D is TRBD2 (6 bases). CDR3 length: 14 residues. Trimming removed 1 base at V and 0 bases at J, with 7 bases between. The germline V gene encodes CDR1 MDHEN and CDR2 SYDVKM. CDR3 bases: TGTGCCAGCAGTTTATCGACTAGCTCCTACGAGCAGTACTTC. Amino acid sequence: CASSLSTSSYEQYF. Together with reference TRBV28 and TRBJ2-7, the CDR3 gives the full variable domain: DVKVTQSSRYLVKRTGEKVFLECVQDMDHENMFWYRQDPGLGLRLIYFSYDVKMKEKGDIPEGYSVSREKKERFSLILESASTNQTSMYLCASSLSTSSYEQYFGPGTRLTVT.

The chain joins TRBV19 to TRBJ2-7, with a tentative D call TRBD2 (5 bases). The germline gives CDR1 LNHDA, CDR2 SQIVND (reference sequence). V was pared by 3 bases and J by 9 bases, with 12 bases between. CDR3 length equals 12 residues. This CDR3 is CASSIGGSVQYF. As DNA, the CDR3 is TGTGCCAGTAGTATCGGAGGTTCCGTGCAGTACTTC.

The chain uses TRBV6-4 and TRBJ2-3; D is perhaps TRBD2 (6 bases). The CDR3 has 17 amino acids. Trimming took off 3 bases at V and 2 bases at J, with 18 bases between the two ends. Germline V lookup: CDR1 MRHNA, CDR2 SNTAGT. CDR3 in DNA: TGTGCCAGCAGTGAGTCCGGGGGTAGCCGACACACAGATACGCAGTATTTT. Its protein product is CASSESGGSRHTDTQYF.

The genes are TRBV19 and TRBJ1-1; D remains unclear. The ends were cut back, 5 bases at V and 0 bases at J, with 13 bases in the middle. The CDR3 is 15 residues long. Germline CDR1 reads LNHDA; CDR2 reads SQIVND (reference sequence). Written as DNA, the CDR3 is TGTGCCAGTAGTCAGACACAGCTTCTGAACACTGAAGCTTTCTTT. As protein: CASSQTQLLNTEAFF. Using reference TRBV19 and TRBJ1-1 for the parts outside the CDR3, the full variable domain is DGGITQSPKYLFRKEGQNVTLSCEQNLNHDAMYWYRQDPGQGLRLIYYSQIVNDFQKGDIAEGYSVSREKKESFPLTVTSAQKNPTAFYLCASSQTQLLNTEAFFGQGTRLTVV.

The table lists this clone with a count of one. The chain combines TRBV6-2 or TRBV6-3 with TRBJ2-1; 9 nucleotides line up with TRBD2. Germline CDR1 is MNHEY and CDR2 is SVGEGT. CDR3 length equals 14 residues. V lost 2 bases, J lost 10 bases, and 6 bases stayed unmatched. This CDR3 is CASSYLAGRGEQFF. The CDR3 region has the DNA TGTGCCAGCAGTTACCTAGCGGGAAGGGGGGAGCAGTTCTTC.